This section outlines one TCR beta chain sequence together with its context. Its antigen is as yet unknown. J lost 4 bases, V lost 5 bases, and 6 bases had no gene match. CDR3 length: 17 residues. Germline V lookup: CDR1 SGHTA, CDR2 FQGNSA. The PCR was carried out with 60 Vbeta primers and 13 Jbeta primers. Here immunoSEQ multiplex PCR was the method, and the copy in TCRdb shows in-frame clones only, minus some. Seen here are under 200,000 clones, around 68% observed once, and the top ten hold less than 1.5%. This entry is derived from a study of cytomegalovirus exposure and HLA in healthy donors. About the research overall: The roughly 100 million unique TCR beta sequences, from roughly 170 million T cells, were found by an earlier analysis. General observations from the study: CMV antigen specificity of a few CMV-associated chains was confirmed in vitro. As a later analysis showed, a missense DCLRE1C variant was linked to trimming of TCR beta V- and J-genes. Certain indistinguishable V segments, among them TRBV6-2 and TRBV6-3, were excluded.

The chain links TRBV7-2 to TRBJ2-6, with 12 positions matching TRBD1. The TCR originated in a man in his fifties or sixties in good health and CMV-seronegative. The sequencing input was PBMCs. CDR3 coding DNA: TGTGCCAGCAGCCCGGGACAGGGGGCGCCCGGGGCCAACGTCCTGACTTTC. Encoded protein: CASSPGQGAPGANVLTF.